Following are 30 T cell receptor beta chains from one sample sequenced in a study of T cells in localized non-small cell lung cancer. Measured with immunoSEQ multiplex PCR; TCRdb has only the in-frame clones, and not every one. The sample shows about 48,000 clones, around three quarters of them seen only once. The sequencing here drew on peripheral blood, taken before any cancer treatment. The source of these receptors is a man aged 35-75 years with stage I squamous cell lung carcinoma.

The chain is built from TRBV19 and TRBJ2-5; D gene uncertain. The germline V gene has CDR1 LNHDA and CDR2 SQIVND (reference sequence). The V end lost 5 bases, the J end lost 5 bases, and 18 bases lay between the germline ends. The length of the CDR3 is 15 residues. The CDR3 spells CASSPPGGSVETQYF. In DNA form, the CDR3 reads TGTGCCAGTAGTCCCCCGGGCGGCTCGGTGGAGACCCAGTACTTC. The whole variable domain, remainder taken from reference TRBV19 and TRBJ2-5, is DGGITQSPKYLFRKEGQNVTLSCEQNLNHDAMYWYRQDPGQGLRLIYYSQIVNDFQKGDIAEGYSVSREKKESFPLTVTSAQKNPTAFYLCASSPPGGSVETQYFGPGTRLLVL.

This chain links TRBV5-1 with TRBJ2-3; the D call may be TRBD1 or TRBD2 (5 bases each). The CDR3 is made up of 14 amino acids. V lost 4 bases and J lost 11, with 20 bases in between. In germline, CDR1 is SGHRS, CDR2 YFSETQ. The CDR3 bases are TGCGCCAGCAGCCTAGAAGCCGGGACCCGGAGGCAGTATTTT. Residues: CASSLEAGTRRQYF.

The J gene is TRBJ1-4, the V gene TRBV4-2; tentative D call: TRBD1 (5 bases). The germline V gene encodes CDR1 LGHNA and CDR2 YNFKEQ. This CDR3 contains 15 residues. V was pared by 0 bases and J by 5 bases, with 10 bases between. As DNA, the CDR3 is TGTGCCAGCAGCCAAGACGGGGGAGAGAATGAAAAACTGTTTTTT. Protein: CASSQDGGENEKLFF.

The V and J genes are TRBV5-1 and TRBJ2-1; maybe TRBD2 (6 bases). The CDR3 is 13 amino acids. Deletions cut 5 bases from V and 6 bases from J, with 12 bases between. CDR1 is SGHRS and CDR2 is YFSETQ in the germline V gene. The DNA for the CDR3 is TGCGCCAGCAGTCAATTGGGGGGCAATGAGCAGTTCTTC. Amino acid sequence: CASSQLGGNEQFF.

The rearrangement uses TRBV9 and TRBJ2-7, with 12 bases lining up with TRBD1. V was pared by 3 bases and J by 4 bases, with 5 bases of the junction left unmatched. This CDR3 has 15 amino acids. The germline V gene has CDR1 SGDLS and CDR2 YYNGEE. DNA for the CDR3: TGTGCCAGCAGCGCCCGGGACAGGGGGCAATACGAGCAGTACTTC. It codes for CASSARDRGQYEQYF.

The chain employs TRBV30 and TRBJ1-1; D is possibly TRBD1 (5 bases). This CDR3 is built from 12 residues. The germline V gene has CDR1 GTSNPN and CDR2 SVGIG (reference sequence). V lost 5 bases to trimming and J lost 7 bases, with 14 bases between them. The CDR3 region is CAWVGQFGEAFF. The CDR3 nucleotides are TGTGCCTGGGTCGGACAATTCGGTGAAGCTTTCTTT.

As regards this clone: With a much larger clone just one base away, this may be a read error. Other DNA sequences in the sample encode the same CDR3. The chain links TRBV28 to TRBJ1-1; no definite D call. The germline V and J ends were trimmed by 4 bases and 4 bases, with 7 bases remaining between them. Germline lookup yields CDR1 MDHEN and CDR2 SYDVKM. The CDR3 sequence is 12 residues long. As DNA, the CDR3 is TGTGCCAGCAGTTCCCCTACCACTGAAGCTTTCTTT. It is translated as CASSSPTTEAFF.

Regarding this clone: Other DNA sequences from this sample encode an identical CDR3 as well. The J gene is TRBJ1-1, the V gene TRBV29-1; no definite D call. V was pared by 4 bases and J by 1 base, with 4 bases between. The germline V gene encodes CDR1 SQVTM and CDR2 ANQGSEA. The CDR3 has 11 amino acids. CDR3 in amino acids: CSVGENTEAFF. The CDR3 DNA sequence: TGCAGCGTTGGAGAGAACACTGAAGCTTTCTTT.

V is TRBV5-6 and J is TRBJ2-7; D perhaps matches TRBD2 (6 bases). Germline V gene lookup returns CDR1 SGHDT and CDR2 YYEEEE. V lost 5 bases and J lost 0, with 15 bases in between. The CDR3 covers 15 residues. The DNA for the CDR3 is TGTGCCAGCAGAACCCTAGCGTCCAACTCCTACGAGCAGTACTTC. This gives the protein CASRTLASNSYEQYF.

The chain is built from TRBV9 and TRBJ1-2; 7 positions agree with TRBD1. This CDR3 comprises 15 residues. Germline trimming cut 4 bases from V and 4 bases from J; bases unmatched to any gene: 10. CDR1 is SGDLS and CDR2 is YYNGEE in the germline V gene. The CDR3 reads CASSPLQGQPYGYTF. The DNA for the CDR3 is TGTGCCAGCAGCCCCCTCCAGGGACAGCCCTATGGCTACACCTTC.

This chain connects TRBV6-5 to TRBJ2-7; D is perhaps TRBD2 (6 bases). The ends were cut back, 0 bases at V and 7 bases at J, with 13 bases in the middle. Per the germline V gene, CDR1 is MNHEY and CDR2 is SVGAGI. The CDR3 consists of 14 residues. CDR3 sequence: CASSYSLVRGEQYF. The CDR3, as DNA: TGTGCCAGCAGTTACTCCCTCGTCCGGGGGGAGCAGTACTTC.

The rearrangement links TRBV6-5 to TRBJ1-2; 8 positions agree with TRBD1. Trimming cost V 0 bases and J 14 bases; bases outside gene matches: 5. Germline assignment: CDR1 MNHEY and CDR2 SVGAGI. The CDR3 has 12 amino acids. CDR3 loop: CASSYSARDRTF. The DNA for the CDR3 is TGTGCCAGCAGTTACTCGGCCCGGGACAGGACCTTC.

A few counts support this clone. The rearrangement links TRBV2 to TRBJ1-4; weak D call: TRBD1 (6 bases). The CDR3 runs 15 residues. V lost 0 bases and J 8 bases, leaving 13 bases between the germline ends. Germline V CDR1 and CDR2: SNHLY, FYNNEI. The CDR3 is CASSEAVGGGEKLFF. CDR3 in DNA: TGTGCCAGCAGTGAAGCCGTCGGGGGCGGGGAAAAACTGTTTTTT.

The V call is TRBV7-3, the J call TRBJ2-7, with D unresolved. CDR1 and CDR2 (germline): SGHTA, FQGTGA. V dropped 5 bases and J dropped 0 bases, with 11 bases sitting between them. The length of the CDR3 is 14 residues. The CDR3 nucleotides are TGTGCCAGCAGCCCGATGCACAGCTCCTACGAGCAGTACTTC. As protein: CASSPMHSSYEQYF.

This CDR3 reads CASGQVGGHALKYF. In nucleotides, the CDR3 is TGCGCCAGCGGGCAGGTTGGTGGACACGCATTGAAGTATTTT. The gene calls are TRBV5-1 and TRBJ2-3, with D possibly TRBD1 on 5 matching bases. CDR1 and CDR2 from the germline V gene are SGHRS and YFSETQ. The ends were cut back, 7 bases at V and 13 bases at J, with 25 bases in the middle. This CDR3 spans 14 amino acids.

This chain links TRBV29-1 with TRBJ1-2; no reliable D call. This CDR3 is 13 amino acids long. CDR1 SQVTM and CDR2 ANQGSEA come from the germline V gene. The ends were cut back, 5 bases at V and 0 bases at J, with 10 bases in the middle. CDR3 DNA: TGCAGCGTTCCTGGGCTGGCTAACTATGGCTACACCTTC. Its translation: CSVPGLANYGYTF.

This clone was seen more than once but under ten times. The genes are TRBV6-5 and TRBJ2-1; TRBD1 matches at 8 bases. CDR1 and CDR2 from the germline V gene are MNHEY and SVGAGI. CDR3 length: 15 amino acids. The junction had 6 bases not matched to a gene; V was cut back by 2 bases and J by 6 bases. The DNA for the CDR3 is TGTGCCAGCAGTTACGGACAGGGACCCTTCAATGAGCAGTTCTTC. Protein product: CASSYGQGPFNEQFF.

This chain joins TRBV27 and TRBJ2-2; TRBD1 is a possible D gene (6 bases). This CDR3 contains 14 residues. V dropped 6 bases and J dropped 4 bases, with 12 bases sitting between them. CDR1 is MNHEY, CDR2 SMNVEV, per germline (reference sequence). The CDR3 DNA sequence: TGTGCCAGCAGGCGACAGGTTCGCACCGGGGAGCTGTTTTTT. Translation gives CASRRQVRTGELFF.

This clone was detected only a few times. The J gene is TRBJ2-3, the V gene TRBV15, with D unresolved. There are 12 residues in the CDR3. Germline V gene sequence: CDR1 LNHNV, CDR2 YYDKDF (reference sequence). The ends were cut back, 4 bases at V and 4 bases at J, with 6 bases in the middle. The CDR3 nucleotides are TGTGCCACCAGCATTGGGTCAGATACGCAGTATTTT. It specifies CATSIGSDTQYF.

This chain joins TRBV5-6 and TRBJ2-5; D is possibly TRBD1 (5 bases). This CDR3 has 13 amino acids. V dropped 4 bases and J dropped 5 bases, with 12 bases sitting between them. Looked up from germline, CDR1 is SGHDT and CDR2 is YYEEEE. The CDR3 loop is CASSPGQGETQYF. The CDR3 nucleotides are TGTGCCAGCAGCCCAGGACAAGGCGAGACCCAGTACTTC.

The V gene is TRBV28, the J gene TRBJ2-3; TRBD2 matches at 11 bases. Germline V gives CDR1 MDHEN, CDR2 SYDVKM. This CDR3 spans 18 amino acids. V lost 6 bases and J lost 0; bases outside the gene matches: 11. In nucleotides, the CDR3 is TGTGCCAGCAGCCTGACTAGCGGGGACGTCGAAAGCACAGATACGCAGTATTTT. Its protein is CASSLTSGDVESTDTQYF.

The rearrangement uses TRBV7-2 and TRBJ1-5; the D gene is possibly TRBD1 (6 bases). The CDR3 extends over 15 amino acids. Germline CDR1 is SGHTA and CDR2 is FQGNSA. V gave up 3 bases and J gave up 2 bases, with 11 bases separating them. Written as DNA, the CDR3 is TGTGCCAGCAGCTTCCCGGACAGAGGCAATCAGCCCCAGCATTTT. Protein sequence: CASSFPDRGNQPQHF.

This CDR3 is CASRGRMGLKLTGELFF. The DNA of the CDR3 is TGTGCCAGTAGAGGGCGAATGGGACTAAAATTGACCGGGGAGCTGTTTTTT. The V call is TRBV19, the J call TRBJ2-2, with 7 nucleotides matching TRBD2. In germline, CDR1 is LNHDA, CDR2 SQIVND (reference sequence). With 6 bases clipped from V and 5 bases from J, the junction kept 15 bases outside the gene matches. The CDR3 spans 17 residues.

The rearrangement joins TRBV4-2 to TRBJ2-5; tentatively, D is TRBD2 (7 bases). This CDR3 is 16 amino acids long. Germline V gives CDR1 LGHNA, CDR2 YNFKEQ. Trimming left V 0 bases short and J 5 bases short, with 16 bases between. The CDR3 bases are TGTGCCAGCAGCCAAGATCTTGTAGGGGGGGGCGAGACCCAGTACTTC. Protein: CASSQDLVGGGETQYF.

Here the CDR3 reads CATIIPGGTEAFF. The CDR3 DNA is TGTGCCACCATCATTCCGGGCGGCACTGAAGCTTTCTTT. The chain couples TRBV6-5 to TRBJ1-1, with D unresolved. Germline CDR1 reads MNHEY; CDR2 reads SVGAGI. The CDR3 length is 13 residues. V lost 10 bases to trimming and J lost 4 bases, with 16 bases between them.

V is TRBV10-3 and J is TRBJ2-7, with D unresolved. The CDR3 length is 15 residues. Germline CDR1 reads ENHRY; CDR2 reads SYGVKD. V lost 4 bases, J lost 2 bases, and 15 bases lay in between. CDR3 amino acids: CAISVAPAPTYEQYF. Written as DNA, the CDR3 is TGTGCCATCAGTGTAGCCCCAGCCCCCACCTACGAGCAGTACTTC.

The chain combines TRBV10-3 with TRBJ2-1; TRBD1 aligns across 10 bases. V lost 2 bases and J lost 10; bases outside the gene matches: 11. This CDR3 has 16 residues. Germline V lookup: CDR1 ENHRY, CDR2 SYGVKD. The CDR3 nucleotides are TGTGCCATCAGTGAGCCTCTAGGGACAGGGGCTGCCGAGCAGTTCTTC. Translation: CAISEPLGTGAAEQFF.

V usage is TRBV5-4 and J usage is TRBJ2-1; 8 bases are a match to TRBD2. Germline V gene lookup returns CDR1 SGHNT and CDR2 YYREEE (reference sequence). J gave up 6 bases and V 4 bases, and 6 bases lay outside the gene matches. CDR3 size: 14 residues. The CDR3 is CASSLGGALNEQFF. CDR3 coding DNA: TGTGCCAGCAGCCTCGGGGGGGCCCTCAATGAGCAGTTCTTC. The full variable domain, rest sourced from reference TRBV5-4 and TRBJ2-1, is ETGVTQSPTHLIKTRGQQVTLRCSSQSGHNTVSWYQQALGQGPQFIFQYYREEENGRGNFPPRFSGLQFPNYSSELNVNALELDDSALYLCASSLGGALNEQFFGPGTRLTVL.

This rearrangement joins TRBV11-2 to TRBJ2-6; D unresolved. Deletions cut 8 bases from V and 0 bases from J, with 11 bases between. This CDR3 has 15 residues. CDR1 is SGHAT, CDR2 FQNNGV, per germline. CDR3 in DNA: TGTGCCAGCCGACCCTTGGCCTCTGGGGCCAACGTCCTGACTTTC. This sequence encodes CASRPLASGANVLTF.

This clone was counted a few times. This chain joins TRBV2 and TRBJ1-5; 8 bases map to TRBD1. The ends lost 6 bases at V and 0 bases at J; junction bases unmatched: 4. The V gene's germline CDR1 is SNHLY and CDR2 FYNNEI. The CDR3 runs 15 residues. In nucleotides, the CDR3 is TGTGCCAGCAGGCCCGGGACAGGTAGCAATCAGCCCCAGCATTTT. Translated, it gives CASRPGTGSNQPQHF.